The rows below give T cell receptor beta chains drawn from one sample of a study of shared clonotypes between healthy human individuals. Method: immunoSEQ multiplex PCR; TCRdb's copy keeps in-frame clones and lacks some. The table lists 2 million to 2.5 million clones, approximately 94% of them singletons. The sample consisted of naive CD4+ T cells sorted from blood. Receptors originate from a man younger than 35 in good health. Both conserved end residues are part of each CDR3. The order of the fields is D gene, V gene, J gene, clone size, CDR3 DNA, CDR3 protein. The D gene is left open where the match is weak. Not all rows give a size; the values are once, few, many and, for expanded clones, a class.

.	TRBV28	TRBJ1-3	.	TGTGCCAGCAGTTTAGACGGGCTCTCTGGAAACACCATATATTTT	CASSLDGLSGNTIYF
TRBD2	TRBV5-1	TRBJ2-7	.	TGCGCCAGCAGCTTGGGTAGCGGGAGGAACCACGAGCAGTACTTC	CASSLGSGRNHEQYF
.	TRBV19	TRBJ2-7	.	TGTGCCAGTAGTATGGCGGGACACCACTCCTACGAGCAGTACTTC	CASSMAGHHSYEQYF
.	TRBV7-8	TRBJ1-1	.	TGTGCCAGCAGCTTAGCGAAGGGGCTGAACACTGAAGCTTTCTTT	CASSLAKGLNTEAFF
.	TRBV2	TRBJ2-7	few	TGTGCCAGCAGTACGACGACCTACGAGCAGTACTTC	CASSTTTYEQYF
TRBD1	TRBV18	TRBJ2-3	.	TGTGCCAGCTCACCACCGGGACAGACGCAGTATTTT	CASSPPGQTQYF
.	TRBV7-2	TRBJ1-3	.	TGTGCCAGCAGCCCCAGACAGCGGCTTAGCTCTGGAAACACCATATATTTT	CASSPRQRLSSGNTIYF
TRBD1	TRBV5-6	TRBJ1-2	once	TGTGCCAGCGACTACAGGGGAACAAACTATGGCTACACCTTC	CASDYRGTNYGYTF
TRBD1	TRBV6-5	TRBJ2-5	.	TGTGCCAGCAGGAGGGGACAGCAAGAGACCCAGTACTTC	CASRRGQQETQYF
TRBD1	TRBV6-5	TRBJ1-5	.	TGTGCCAGCAGTTCCGGGACAGTCAATCAGCCCCAGCATTTT	CASSSGTVNQPQHF